The clone carrying this TCR beta chain was found once. This entry comes from a study of control samples from healthy donors and cancer patients. This table comes from immunoSEQ multiplex PCR, and its TCRdb copy is limited to in-frame clones, with some not included. This sample has about 160,000 clones, with just over 95% found just once. V lost 1 base to trimming and J lost 6 bases, with 10 bases between them. CDR1 is LNHDA and CDR2 is SQIVND in the germline V gene (reference sequence). The CDR3 is 13 residues long. The receptor was isolated from a woman in her twenties or thirties in good health. The V and J genes are TRBV19 and TRBJ2-7, with D possibly matching TRBD2 (7 bases). Sequencing input: blood. The CDR3 DNA reads TGTGCCAGTAGTATAGCCGGGGGGCTCGAGCAGTACTTC. Translated: CASSIAGGLEQYF.